This entry features one T cell receptor beta chain sequence. Its antigen is still unknown. The data stem from a study of cytomegalovirus exposure and HLA in healthy donors. Study-level results: Being productive about 87% or about 30% of the time was typical of most TCR beta V segments in an earlier analysis. Researchers reported in a later analysis that common viral pathogens appeared linked to several top clusters. Researchers reported from a later analysis that most CMV-associated TCR beta chains appeared HLA-restricted. In vitro data verified three CMV-associated chains as specific for CMV antigens.

Germline-derived CDR1 and CDR2 are MNHEY and SMNVEV (reference sequence). The CDR3 is made up of 14 amino acids. The V segment lost 0 bases and the J segment 4 bases; nucleotides outside the gene matches: 2. The PCR ran on 60 Vbeta and 13 Jbeta primers. Assay: immunoSEQ multiplex PCR; the TCRdb copy retains only in-frame clones and omits some. This table holds around 84,000 clones, 60% to 80% found once. This TCR came from a man aged 45-65 years in good health and CMV-seronegative. The sequencing sample was made of PBMCs. The chain is built from TRBV27 and TRBJ1-1; 7 nucleotides line up with TRBD1. The DNA of the CDR3 is TGTGCCAGCAGTTTATCCCACAGGGGCACTGAAGCTTTCTTT. Translation: CASSLSHRGTEAFF.